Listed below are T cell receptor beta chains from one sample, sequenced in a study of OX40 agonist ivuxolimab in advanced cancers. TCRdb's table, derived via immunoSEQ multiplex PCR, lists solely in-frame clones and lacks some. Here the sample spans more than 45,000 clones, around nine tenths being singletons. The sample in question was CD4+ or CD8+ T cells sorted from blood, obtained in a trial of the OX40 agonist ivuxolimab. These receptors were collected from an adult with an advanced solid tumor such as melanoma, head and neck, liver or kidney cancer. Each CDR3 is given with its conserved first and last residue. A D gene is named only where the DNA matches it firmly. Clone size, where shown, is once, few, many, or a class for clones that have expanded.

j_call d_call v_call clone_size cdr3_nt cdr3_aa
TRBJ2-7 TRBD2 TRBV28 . TGTGCCAGCAGGGGGACTAGCGTCTACGAGCAGTACTTC CASRGTSVYEQYF
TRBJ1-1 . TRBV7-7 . TGTGCTAGCAGCCCAGACCCGGGGGCAGAACGCTTCTTT CASSPDPGAERFF
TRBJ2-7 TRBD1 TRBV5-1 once TGCGCCAGCAGCTTGGCACAGGGGGTGGGCGAGCAGTACTTC CASSLAQGVGEQYF
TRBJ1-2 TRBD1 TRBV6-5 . TGTGCCAGCAGTTACTCGGGACAGGGAAGCTATGGCTACACCTTC CASSYSGQGSYGYTF
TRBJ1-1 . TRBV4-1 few TGCGCCAGCAGCCCCAGAGAGGGTGGCACTGAAGCTTTCTTT CASSPREGGTEAFF
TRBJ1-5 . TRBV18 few TGTGCCAGCTCACCAGGGGCGGGCAATCAGCCCCAGCATTTT CASSPGAGNQPQHF
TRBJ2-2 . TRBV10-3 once TGTGCCATCAGGGGAACCTCTACAGGGAACACCGGGGAGCTGTTTTTT CAIRGTSTGNTGELFF
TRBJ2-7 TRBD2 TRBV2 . TGTGCCAGCCGAAAGCGGGAGGGCCAGGTGGAGCAGTACTTC CASRKREGQVEQYF
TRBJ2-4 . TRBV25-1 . TGTGCCAGCAGTCCGAATACAGGATTTGTAGCCAAAAACATTCAGTACTTC CASSPNTGFVAKNIQYF
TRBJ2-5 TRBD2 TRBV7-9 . TGTGCCAGCAGCCGAAGGCCGCTTACTAGCGGCCAAGAGACCCAGTACTTC CASSRRPLTSGQETQYF
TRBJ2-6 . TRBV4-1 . TGCGCCAGCAGCTCCCCCCCCGAGGCTGGATCTGGGGCCAACGTCCTGACTTTC CASSSPPEAGSGANVLTF
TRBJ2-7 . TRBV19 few TGTGCCAGTAGTACGGACAGCTACGAGCAGTACTTC CASSTDSYEQYF
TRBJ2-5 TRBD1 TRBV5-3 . TGTGCCAGAAGGAATGTATCCGGGACAGACAACCAAGAGACCCAGTACTTC CARRNVSGTDNQETQYF
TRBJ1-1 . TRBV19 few TGTGCCAGTATCTTGGACGGGAACACTGAAGCTTTCTTT CASILDGNTEAFF
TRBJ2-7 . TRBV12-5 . TGTGCTAGTGGTAACTCCTACGAGCAGTACTTC CASGNSYEQYF
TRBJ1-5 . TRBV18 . TGTGCCAGCTCACCGGACCCTCCCCGCAATCAGCCCCAGCATTTT CASSPDPPRNQPQHF
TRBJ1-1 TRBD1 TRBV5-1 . TGCGCCAGCAGCATACAGGGGGCGCTGGGCACTGAAGCTTTCTTT CASSIQGALGTEAFF
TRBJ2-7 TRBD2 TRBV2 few TGTGCCAGCATCAAGGGTAGGGCCGGGACTAGCGCCTACGAGCAGTACTTC CASIKGRAGTSAYEQYF
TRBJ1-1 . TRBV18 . TGTGCCAGCTCGCCGGGGGGGAACACTGAAGCTTTCTTT CASSPGGNTEAFF
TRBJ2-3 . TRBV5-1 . TGCACCAGCAGCTTGATCGGGGTGGGCACAGATACGCAGTATTTT CTSSLIGVGTDTQYF
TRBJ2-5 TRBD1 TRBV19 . TGTGCCAGTAGTGCCGGGACAGGGTTTCTCGAGACCCAGTACTTC CASSAGTGFLETQYF
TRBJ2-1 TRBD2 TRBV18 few TGTGCCAGCTCACCACTAGCGGGAGGTCTATACAATGAGCAGTTCTTC CASSPLAGGLYNEQFF
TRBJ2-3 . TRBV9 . TGTGCCAGCAGCGCTACGGGCCCGCCGGATACGCAGTATTTT CASSATGPPDTQYF
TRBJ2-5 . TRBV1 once TGCACCAGCAGCCACAATCCGAGGAGGACAGAGACCCAGTACTTC CTSSHNPRRTETQYF
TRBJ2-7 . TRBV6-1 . TGTGCCAGCAGTGCCGCCGGATCGTACGAGCAGTACTTC CASSAAGSYEQYF
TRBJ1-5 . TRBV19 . TGTGCCAGTAGTAGCCCAGGGGACCCTCAGCCCCAGCATTTT CASSSPGDPQPQHF
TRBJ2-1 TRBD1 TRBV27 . TGTGCCAGCAGCCTTTCCCGGGACAGGGGGACTAGGCCCCTGGATGAGCAGTTCTTC CASSLSRDRGTRPLDEQFF
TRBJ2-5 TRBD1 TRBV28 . TGTGCCAGCAGTCTCCCACAGGGGAGTAGGACCCAGTACTTC CASSLPQGSRTQYF
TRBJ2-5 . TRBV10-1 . TGCGCCAGCAGTGAGGGGCAGGGACCCCAAGAGACCCAGTACTTC CASSEGQGPQETQYF
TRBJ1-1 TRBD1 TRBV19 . TGTGCCAGTAGTCGACGGACAGGCTTGAACACTGAAGCTTTCTTT CASSRRTGLNTEAFF
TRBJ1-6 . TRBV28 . TGTGCCAGCACCCCTCGGAACTATAATTCACCCCTCCACTTT CASTPRNYNSPLHF
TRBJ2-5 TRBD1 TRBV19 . TGTGCCAGTAGTACGACAGGGTTGAAAGAGACCCAGTACTTC CASSTTGLKETQYF
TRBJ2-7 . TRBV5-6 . TGTGCCAGCAGCTTGGCCTTCGGGCTATATGTCGAGCAGTACTTC CASSLAFGLYVEQYF
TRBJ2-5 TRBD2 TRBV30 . TGTGCCTGGACGGGAGGGCAAGGCCAAGAGACCCAGTACTTC CAWTGGQGQETQYF
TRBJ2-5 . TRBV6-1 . TGTGCCAGGTCTAAGGGCCAAGAGACCCAGTACTTC CARSKGQETQYF
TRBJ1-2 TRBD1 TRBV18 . TGTGCCAGCTCACCCCGGACAGGGGATGGCTACACCTTC CASSPRTGDGYTF
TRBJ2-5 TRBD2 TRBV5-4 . TGTGCCGCCGCACTAGCGGGACTACAAGAGACCCAGTACTTC CAAALAGLQETQYF
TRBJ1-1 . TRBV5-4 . TGTGCCAGCAGCTTCCGGACTGAAGCTTTCTTT CASSFRTEAFF
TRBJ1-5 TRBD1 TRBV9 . TGTGCCAGCAGCGTAACCGGACAGGGCGGCCAGCCCCAGCATTTT CASSVTGQGGQPQHF
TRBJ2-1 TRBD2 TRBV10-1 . TGCGCCAGCAGTCCAGGGGGACTAGCGGGAGAGGGGGGAGGTGAGCAGTTCTTC CASSPGGLAGEGGGEQFF
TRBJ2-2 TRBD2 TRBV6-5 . TGTGCCAGCAGTTACAGCGGGAGGGGGGACACCGGGGAGCTGTTTTTT CASSYSGRGDTGELFF
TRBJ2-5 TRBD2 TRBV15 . TGTGCCACCAGCAGATGGGCGGGAGGAGGGGGAGGACACCAAGAGACCCAGTACTTC CATSRWAGGGGGHQETQYF
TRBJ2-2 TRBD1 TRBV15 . TGTGCCACCAGCTCGCGGCCGTTGACAGGGGTGGAGCTGTTTTTT CATSSRPLTGVELFF
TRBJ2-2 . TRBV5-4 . TGTGCCAGCAGCTTAGCCAACAGGGTAACGAACACCGGGGAGCTGTTTTTT CASSLANRVTNTGELFF
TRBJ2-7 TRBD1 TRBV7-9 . TGTGCCAGCAGCTTAGCCCCCGGGACAGGGGGCTCTAGAGCGTACGAGCAGTACTTC CASSLAPGTGGSRAYEQYF
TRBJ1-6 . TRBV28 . TGTGCCAGCTACTCTGGCGTTAGAAATTCACCCCTCCACTTT CASYSGVRNSPLHF